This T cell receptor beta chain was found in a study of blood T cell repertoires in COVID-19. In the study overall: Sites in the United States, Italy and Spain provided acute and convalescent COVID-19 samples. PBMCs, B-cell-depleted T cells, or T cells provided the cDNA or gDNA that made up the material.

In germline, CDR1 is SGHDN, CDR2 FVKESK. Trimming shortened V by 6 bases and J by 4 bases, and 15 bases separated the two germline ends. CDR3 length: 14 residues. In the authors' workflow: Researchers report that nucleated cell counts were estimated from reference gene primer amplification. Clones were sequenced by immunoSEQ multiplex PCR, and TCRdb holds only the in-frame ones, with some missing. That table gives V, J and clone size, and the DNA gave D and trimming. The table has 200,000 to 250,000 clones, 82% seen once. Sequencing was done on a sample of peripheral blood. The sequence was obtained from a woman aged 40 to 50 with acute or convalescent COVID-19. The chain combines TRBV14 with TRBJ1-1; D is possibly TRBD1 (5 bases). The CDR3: CASSQMAGGTEAFF. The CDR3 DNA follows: TGTGCCAGCAGTCAGATGGCCGGGGGCACTGAAGCTTTCTTT. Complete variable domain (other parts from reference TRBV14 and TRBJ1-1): EAGVTQFPSHSVIEKGQTVTLRCDPISGHDNLYWYRRVMGKEIKFLLHFVKESKQDESGMPNNRFLAERTGGTYSTLKVQPAELEDSGVYFCASSQMAGGTEAFFGQGTRLTVV.